These 22 T cell receptor beta chains were sequenced from one sample in a study of cytomegalovirus exposure and HLA in healthy donors. Sequencing used immunoSEQ multiplex PCR; TCRdb keeps in-frame clones, though not all of them. The top ten hold 4% to 4.5% of the sample, which has more than 95,000 clones, approximately 86% seen once. The material sequenced was PBMCs. The receptors stem from a woman under 30 in good health and CMV-seropositive.

The chain combines TRBV11-1 with TRBJ2-7; 9 bases are shared with TRBD1. With V trimmed by 2 bases and J by 2 bases, 4 bases remained unmatched. The CDR3 totals 15 residues. Germline CDR1 is SGHAT and CDR2 is FQDESV (reference sequence). CDR3 nucleotides: TGTGCCAGCAGCTTATTCGGGACAGGGACCTACGAGCAGTACTTC. This codes for CASSLFGTGTYEQYF.

The chain links TRBV11-3 to TRBJ2-5; 10 bases fit TRBD2. Germline trimming cut 6 bases from V and 6 bases from J; bases unmatched to any gene: 13. Germline V gene data show CDR1 as SGHNT and CDR2 as YENEEA. The CDR3 length is 16 residues. CDR3 loop: CASSYGTGLAIQTQYF. CDR3 in DNA: TGTGCCAGCAGTTATGGGACGGGACTAGCGATACAGACCCAGTACTTC.

The J gene is TRBJ1-5, the V gene TRBV4-1; no reliable D call. The CDR3 runs 14 residues. Germline V lookup: CDR1 MGHRA, CDR2 YSYEKL. V was trimmed by 1 base and J by 5 bases, leaving 9 bases between them. The CDR3 region has the DNA TGCGCCAGCAGCCAAGGAGGGTGGGATCAGCCCCAGCATTTT. This translates into CASSQGGWDQPQHF.

The gene calls are TRBV5-1 and TRBJ2-7, with 10 bases that match TRBD1. The CDR3 is 15 residues long. From germline, CDR1 is SGHRS and CDR2 YFSETQ. V lost 3 bases to trimming and J lost 5 bases; unmatched junction nucleotides: 8. CDR3 in amino acids: CASSWMGQGLDEQYF. The CDR3 DNA follows: TGCGCCAGCAGCTGGATGGGACAGGGGTTAGACGAGCAGTACTTC. The entire variable domain, with the rest obtained from reference TRBV5-1 and TRBJ2-7, is as follows: KAGVTQTPRYLIKTRGQQVTLSCSPISGHRSVSWYQQTPGQGLQFLFEYFSETQRNKGNFPGRFSGRQFSNSRSEMNVSTLELGDSALYLCASSWMGQGLDEQYFGPGTRLTVT.

The chain recombines TRBV27 with TRBJ2-3; TRBD2 agrees at 7 bases. Germline V gene data show CDR1 as MNHEY and CDR2 as SMNVEV (reference sequence). V gave up 4 bases and J gave up 5 bases; unmatched junction bases: 12. The CDR3 is made up of 16 amino acids. CDR3 sequence: CASSYSGLPRGDTQYF. In DNA, the CDR3 is TGTGCCAGCAGTTATTCGGGACTACCTAGGGGAGATACGCAGTATTTT.

This clone was counted a single time. J is TRBJ1-1 and V is TRBV18; D is ambiguous. The CDR3 covers 13 residues. The V end was cut by 6 bases, the J end by 5 bases, with 13 bases between. The germline V gene encodes CDR1 KGHSH and CDR2 LQKENI. CDR3 amino acids: CASSPTRGTEAFF. The CDR3, as DNA: TGTGCCAGCTCCCCTACAAGAGGAACTGAAGCTTTCTTT. The full variable domain, completed using reference TRBV18 and TRBJ1-1, is NAGVMQNPRHLVRRRGQEARLRCSPMKGHSHVYWYRQLPEEGLKFMVYLQKENIIDESGMPKERFSAEFPKEGPSILRIQQVVRGDSAAYFCASSPTRGTEAFFGQGTRLTVV.

V gene TRBV29-1 combines with J gene TRBJ2-1, with 10 nucleotides matching TRBD1. Germline values: CDR1 SQVTM, CDR2 ANQGSEA. The V segment lost 5 bases and the J segment 4 bases; nucleotides outside the gene matches: 8. This CDR3 spans 15 amino acids. CDR3 in amino acids: CSVPPRDRGYNEQFF. CDR3 coding DNA: TGCAGCGTTCCCCCCCGGGACAGGGGTTACAATGAGCAGTTCTTC.

In this sample, this clone turned up once. This sequence joins TRBV5-5 and TRBJ2-7; 7 nucleotides line up with TRBD1. The J segment lost 2 bases and the V segment lost 4 bases, leaving 9 bases of the junction unmatched. CDR1 SGHKS and CDR2 YYEKEE come from the germline V gene (reference sequence). The CDR3 is 15 residues long. CDR3 region: CASSESGTAPYEQYF. CDR3 nucleotide sequence: TGTGCCAGCAGCGAGTCCGGGACAGCTCCCTACGAGCAGTACTTC. Variable domain in full (rest from reference TRBV5-5 and TRBJ2-7): DAGVTQSPTHLIKTRGQQVTLRCSPISGHKSVSWYQQVLGQGPQFIFQYYEKEERGRGNFPDRFSARQFPNYSSELNVNALLLGDSALYLCASSESGTAPYEQYFGPGTRLTVT.

This sequence joins TRBV10-3 and TRBJ1-2, with 9 bases aligning to TRBD1. This CDR3 is built from 15 residues. Germline V lookup: CDR1 ENHRY, CDR2 SYGVKD. V shed 5 bases, J shed 5 bases, and the junction held 9 bases outside the gene matches. CDR3 nucleotides: TGTGCCATCAGTAGAGTTCCGGGACAGGGTTATGGCTACACCTTC. Its protein product is CAISRVPGQGYGYTF.

The V and J genes are TRBV19 and TRBJ1-1; D unclear. Germline lookup yields CDR1 LNHDA and CDR2 SQIVND (reference sequence). The CDR3 runs 14 residues. V was cut by 5 bases and J by 0 bases, with 10 bases left in between. This CDR3 is CASSPAAMNTEAFF. The CDR3 DNA is TGTGCCAGTAGTCCTGCGGCTATGAACACTGAAGCTTTCTTT.

The CDR3 loop reads CASSLYRVDTEAFF. The CDR3 DNA follows: TGTGCCAGCAGCTTATACAGGGTCGACACTGAAGCTTTCTTT. V usage is TRBV5-5 and J usage is TRBJ1-1; tentative D call: TRBD1 (6 bases). CDR1 is SGHKS and CDR2 is YYEKEE in the germline V gene (reference sequence). CDR3 size: 14 residues. Trimming took 2 bases from V and 3 from J, leaving 11 bases between them.

V and J are TRBV28 and TRBJ2-2; no clear D. Germline CDR1 is MDHEN and CDR2 is SYDVKM. CDR3 length: 13 residues. The V end was cut by 7 bases, the J end by 6 bases, with 12 bases between. Written as DNA, the CDR3 is TGTGCCAGCACCGACAAGCCAGCCGGGGAGCTGTTTTTT. This sequence encodes CASTDKPAGELFF.

This chain links TRBV19 with TRBJ2-7, with a tentative D call TRBD1 (6 bases). Germline CDR1 and CDR2: LNHDA and SQIVND (reference sequence). The CDR3 contains 14 residues. Trimming pared 8 bases from V and 5 bases from J, leaving 19 bases between. The DNA for the CDR3 is TGTGCCAGTTCCGGGACATCGGAAGCGAACGAGCAGTACTTC. Translation: CASSGTSEANEQYF.

The rearrangement joins TRBV6-5 to TRBJ1-1; D is perhaps TRBD1 (5 bases). Germline V lookup: CDR1 MNHEY, CDR2 SVGAGI. With 3 bases removed from V and 2 bases from J, the gap between germline ends came to 10 bases. The CDR3 loop spans 14 amino acids. The CDR3 DNA is TGTGCCAGCAGTTATCGGAGGGGAAACACTGAAGCTTTCTTT. Translation gives CASSYRRGNTEAFF.

The chain is built from TRBV28 and TRBJ2-7; 13 nucleotides match TRBD2. Germline lookup yields CDR1 MDHEN and CDR2 SYDVKM. The CDR3 spans 14 residues. Trimming at V came to 4 bases and at J to 12 bases, leaving 9 bases not matched to a gene. The CDR3 DNA is TGTGCCAGCAGTTCGGGGGGACTAGCGGGACTCGGGTACTTC. It is translated as CASSSGGLAGLGYF. The whole variable domain, filled in from reference TRBV28 and TRBJ2-7, reads DVKVTQSSRYLVKRTGEKVFLECVQDMDHENMFWYRQDPGLGLRLIYFSYDVKMKEKGDIPEGYSVSREKKERFSLILESASTNQTSMYLCASSSGGLAGLGYFGPGTRLTVT.

The chain recombines TRBV12-5 with TRBJ1-6, with D unclear. The germline V gene encodes CDR1 LGHNT and CDR2 FRNRAP. CDR3 size: 19 residues. V lost 0 bases and J 7 bases, leaving 22 bases between the germline ends. The CDR3 region is CASGLVLRFRALGNSPLHF. The CDR3 region has the DNA TGTGCTAGTGGTTTGGTACTAAGGTTCAGAGCTCTTGGGAATTCACCCCTCCACTTT. Full variable domain (outside the CDR3, taken from reference TRBV12-5 and TRBJ1-6): DARVTQTPRHKVTEMGQEVTMRCQPILGHNTVFWYRQTMMQGLELLAYFRNRAPLDDSGMPKDRFSAEMPDATLATLKIQPSEPRDSAVYFCASGLVLRFRALGNSPLHFGNGTRLTVT.

The J gene is TRBJ2-1, the V gene TRBV5-1; 9 bases map to TRBD1. The germline V gene encodes CDR1 SGHRS and CDR2 YFSETQ. Trimming removed 0 bases from V and 5 bases from J; junction bases left unmatched: 6. The CDR3 is 16 residues long. CDR3 DNA: TGCGCCAGCAGCTTGGGACCCGGGACAGGGAACAATGAGCAGTTCTTC. Residues: CASSLGPGTGNNEQFF.

The chain links TRBV28 to TRBJ2-7; 8 nucleotides align to TRBD1. The ends lost 2 bases at V and 2 bases at J; junction bases unmatched: 2. The CDR3 has 14 amino acids. Germline-derived CDR1 and CDR2 are MDHEN and SYDVKM. CDR3 in DNA: TGTGCCAGCAGTTTAGGACAGGGAGCCTACGAGCAGTACTTC. Translating gives CASSLGQGAYEQYF.

The J gene is TRBJ1-1, the V gene TRBV4-1; possible D gene TRBD1, 5 bases. CDR3 size: 15 residues. Germline V gene sequence: CDR1 MGHRA, CDR2 YSYEKL. V was trimmed by 0 bases and J by 4 bases, leaving 12 bases between them. CDR3 loop: CASSQDAQGRTEAFF. Written as DNA, the CDR3 is TGCGCCAGCAGCCAAGATGCCCAGGGTCGCACTGAAGCTTTCTTT.

The chain has TRBV4-1 and TRBJ2-2; 10 nucleotides line up with TRBD1. V shed 3 bases and J 7 bases; nucleotides not matched to a gene: 8. From germline, CDR1 is MGHRA and CDR2 YSYEKL. CDR3 size: 16 residues. The CDR3 DNA is TGCGCCAGCAGCCATGCGCGGACAGGGGGAAACGGGGAGCTGTTTTTT. The encoded protein is CASSHARTGGNGELFF.

The chain has TRBV6-6 and TRBJ1-2, with D perhaps TRBD1 (5 bases). Germline CDR1 and CDR2: MNHNY and SVGAGI (reference sequence). This CDR3 has 13 amino acids. Deletions cut 7 bases from V and 3 bases from J, with 12 bases between. CDR3 region: CASTPGRDYGYTF. CDR3 bases: TGTGCCAGCACTCCCGGCAGGGACTATGGCTACACCTTC.

CDR3 DNA: TGTGCCAGCAGTTTTCAGGGGGTGGACTACGAGCAGTACTTC. This encodes CASSFQGVDYEQYF. J is TRBJ2-7 and V is TRBV27; 7 bases match TRBD1. The CDR3 runs 14 residues. Germline V gene data show CDR1 as MNHEY and CDR2 as SMNVEV (reference sequence). The ends lost 3 bases at V and 3 bases at J; junction bases unmatched: 5.